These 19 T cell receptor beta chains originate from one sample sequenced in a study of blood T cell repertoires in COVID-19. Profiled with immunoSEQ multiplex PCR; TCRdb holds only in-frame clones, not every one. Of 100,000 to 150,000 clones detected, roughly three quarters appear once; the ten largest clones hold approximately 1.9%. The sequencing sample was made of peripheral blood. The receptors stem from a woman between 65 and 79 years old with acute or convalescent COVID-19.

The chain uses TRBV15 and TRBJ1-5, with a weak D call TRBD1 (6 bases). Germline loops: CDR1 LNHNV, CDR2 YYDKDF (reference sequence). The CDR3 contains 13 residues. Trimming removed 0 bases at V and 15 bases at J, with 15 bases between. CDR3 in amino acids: CATSRDLGQGRHF. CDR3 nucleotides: TGTGCCACCAGCAGAGATCTAGGGCAGGGGAGGCATTTT. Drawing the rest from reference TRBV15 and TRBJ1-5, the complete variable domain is DAMVIQNPRYQVTQFGKPVTLSCSQTLNHNVMYWYQQKSSQAPKLLFHYYDKDFNNEADTPDNFQSRRPNTSFCFLDIRSPGLGDTAMYLCATSRDLGQGRHFGDGTRLSIL.

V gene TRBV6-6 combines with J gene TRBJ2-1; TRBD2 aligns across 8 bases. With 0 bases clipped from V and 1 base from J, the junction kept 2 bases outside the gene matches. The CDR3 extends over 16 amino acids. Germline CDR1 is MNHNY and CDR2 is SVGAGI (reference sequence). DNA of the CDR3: TGTGCCAGCAGTTACTCTAGCGGGGAATCCTACAATGAGCAGTTCTTC. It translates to CASSYSSGESYNEQFF.

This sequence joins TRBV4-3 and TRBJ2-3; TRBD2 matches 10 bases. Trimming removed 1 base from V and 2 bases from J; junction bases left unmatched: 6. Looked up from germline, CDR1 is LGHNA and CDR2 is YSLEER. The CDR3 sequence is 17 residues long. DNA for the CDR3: TGCGCCAGCAGCCAAGGTACTAGCGGGGAGATCACAGATACGCAGTATTTT. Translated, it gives CASSQGTSGEITDTQYF.

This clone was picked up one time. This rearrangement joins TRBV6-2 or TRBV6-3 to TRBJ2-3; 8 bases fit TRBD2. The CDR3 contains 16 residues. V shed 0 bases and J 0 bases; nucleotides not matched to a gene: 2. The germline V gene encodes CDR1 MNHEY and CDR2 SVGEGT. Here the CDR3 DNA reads TGTGCCAGCAGTTACTCTAGCGGGGCGAGCACAGATACGCAGTATTTT. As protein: CASSYSSGASTDTQYF.

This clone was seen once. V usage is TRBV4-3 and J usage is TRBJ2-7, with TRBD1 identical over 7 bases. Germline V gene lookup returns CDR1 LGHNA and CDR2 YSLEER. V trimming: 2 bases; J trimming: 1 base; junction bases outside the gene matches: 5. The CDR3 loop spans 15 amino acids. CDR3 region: CASSQLQGVSYEQYF. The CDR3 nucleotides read TGCGCCAGCAGCCAACTGCAGGGGGTGTCCTACGAGCAGTACTTC.

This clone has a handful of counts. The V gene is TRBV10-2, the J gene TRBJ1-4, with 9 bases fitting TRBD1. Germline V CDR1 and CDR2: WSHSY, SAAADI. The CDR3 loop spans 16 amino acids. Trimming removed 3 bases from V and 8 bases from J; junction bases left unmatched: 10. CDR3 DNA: TGCGCCAGCAGTGACCCGGGCCGACAGGGGGGCGAAAAACTGTTTTTT. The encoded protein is CASSDPGRQGGEKLFF.

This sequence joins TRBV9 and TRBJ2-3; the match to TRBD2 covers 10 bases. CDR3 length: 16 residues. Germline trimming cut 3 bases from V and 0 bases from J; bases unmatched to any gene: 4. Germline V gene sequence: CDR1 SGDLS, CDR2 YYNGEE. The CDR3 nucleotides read TGTGCCAGCAGCGGACGAGCGGGGGGGAGCACAGATACGCAGTATTTT. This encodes CASSGRAGGSTDTQYF.

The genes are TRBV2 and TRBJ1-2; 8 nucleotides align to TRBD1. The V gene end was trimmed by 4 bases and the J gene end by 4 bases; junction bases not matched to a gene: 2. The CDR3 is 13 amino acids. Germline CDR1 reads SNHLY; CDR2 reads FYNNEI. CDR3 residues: CASSGQGTYGYTF. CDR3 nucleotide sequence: TGTGCCAGCAGTGGACAGGGGACCTATGGCTACACCTTC.

In DNA form, the CDR3 reads TGTGCCAGCAGCCTGACTGGGAGTGAGCAGTTCTTC. Amino acid sequence: CASSLTGSEQFF. The chain links TRBV9 to TRBJ2-1; tentatively, D is TRBD2 (5 bases). The germline V gene has CDR1 SGDLS and CDR2 YYNGEE. Trimming pared 4 bases from V and 9 bases from J, leaving 11 bases between. CDR3 length equals 12 residues.

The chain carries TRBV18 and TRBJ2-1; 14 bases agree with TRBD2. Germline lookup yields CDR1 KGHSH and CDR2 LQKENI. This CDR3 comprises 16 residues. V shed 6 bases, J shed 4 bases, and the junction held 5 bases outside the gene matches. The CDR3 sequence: CASSRTSGGHYNEQFF. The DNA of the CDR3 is TGTGCCAGCTCCCGGACTAGCGGGGGGCATTACAATGAGCAGTTCTTC.

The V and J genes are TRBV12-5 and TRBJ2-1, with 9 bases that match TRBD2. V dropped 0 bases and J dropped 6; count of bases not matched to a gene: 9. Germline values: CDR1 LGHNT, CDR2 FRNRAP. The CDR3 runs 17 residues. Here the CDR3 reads CASGLVGLAGWFNEQFF. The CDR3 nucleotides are TGTGCTAGTGGTTTGGTAGGGCTAGCGGGATGGTTCAATGAGCAGTTCTTC.

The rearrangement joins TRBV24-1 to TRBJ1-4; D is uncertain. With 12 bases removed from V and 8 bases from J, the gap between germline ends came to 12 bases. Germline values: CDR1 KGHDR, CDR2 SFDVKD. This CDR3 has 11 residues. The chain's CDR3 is CAAGYGEKLFF. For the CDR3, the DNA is TGTGCCGCGGGATATGGAGAAAAACTGTTTTTT.

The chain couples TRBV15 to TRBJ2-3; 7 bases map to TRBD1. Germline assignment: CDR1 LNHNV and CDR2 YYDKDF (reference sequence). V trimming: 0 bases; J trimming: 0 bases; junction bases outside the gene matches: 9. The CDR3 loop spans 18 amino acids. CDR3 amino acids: CATSRDPGTAYSTDTQYF. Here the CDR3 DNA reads TGTGCCACCAGCAGAGATCCCGGGACAGCATATAGCACAGATACGCAGTATTTT.

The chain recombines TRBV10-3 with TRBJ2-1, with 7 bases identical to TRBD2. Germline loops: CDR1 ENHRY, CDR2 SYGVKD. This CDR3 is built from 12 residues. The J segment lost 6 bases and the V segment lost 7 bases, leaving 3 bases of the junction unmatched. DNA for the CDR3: TGTGCCATCAACGCGGGAGTCAATGAGCAGTTCTTC. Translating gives CAINAGVNEQFF.

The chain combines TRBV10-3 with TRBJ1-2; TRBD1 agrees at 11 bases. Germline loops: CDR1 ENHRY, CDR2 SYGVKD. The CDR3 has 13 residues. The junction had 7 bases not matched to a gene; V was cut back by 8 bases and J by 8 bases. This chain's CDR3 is CAIGDRGARGYTF. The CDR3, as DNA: TGTGCCATCGGGGACAGGGGGGCTAGGGGCTACACCTTC.

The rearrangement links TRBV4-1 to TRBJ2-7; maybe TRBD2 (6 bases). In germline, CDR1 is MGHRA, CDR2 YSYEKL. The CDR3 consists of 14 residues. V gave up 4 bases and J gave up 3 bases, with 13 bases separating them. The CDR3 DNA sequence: TGCGCCAGCAGCCTTCGGGACTCAAGCTACGAGCAGTACTTC. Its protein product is CASSLRDSSYEQYF.

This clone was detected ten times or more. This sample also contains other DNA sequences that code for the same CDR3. The CDR3: CASSLSAGGHQPQHF. The CDR3 bases are TGTGCCAGCAGTTTATCAGCGGGGGGCCATCAGCCCCAGCATTTT. The V gene is TRBV27, the J gene TRBJ1-5; TRBD1 is a possible D gene (6 bases). Looked up from germline, CDR1 is MNHEY and CDR2 is SMNVEV (reference sequence). There are 15 residues in the CDR3. Trimming left V 0 bases short and J 5 bases short, with 11 bases between.

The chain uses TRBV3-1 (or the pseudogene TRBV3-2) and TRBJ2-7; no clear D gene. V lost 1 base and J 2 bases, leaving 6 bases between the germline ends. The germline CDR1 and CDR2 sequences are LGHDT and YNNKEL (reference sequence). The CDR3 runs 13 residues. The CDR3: CASSQGVTYEQYF. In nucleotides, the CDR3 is TGTGCCAGCAGCCAAGGAGTAACCTACGAGCAGTACTTC.

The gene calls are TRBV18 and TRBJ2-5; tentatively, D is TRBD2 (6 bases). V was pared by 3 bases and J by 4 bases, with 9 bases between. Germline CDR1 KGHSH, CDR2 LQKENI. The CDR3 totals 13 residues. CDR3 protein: CASSPAAGETQYF. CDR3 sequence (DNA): TGTGCCAGCTCACCGGCAGCGGGAGAGACCCAGTACTTC.